This T cell receptor beta chain originates from a study of T cell repertoires in cytomegalovirus infection. At the level of the study: CMV infection and matching HLA type were both indicated by public TCR beta signatures.

General study results and limits: Dominant in the ex vivo response were TCR beta clonotypes restricted by HLA-C and specific for CMV. CMV carriers with the relevant HLA were identified by cumulative public TCR beta family frequency.

MiXCR, run by TCRdb on the reads, gives a single entry per CDR3 protein. The sample records over 450,000 distinct CDR3 sequences, 11% being singletons. V dropped 5 bases and J dropped 4 bases, with 14 bases sitting between them. The CDR3 loop spans 15 amino acids. CDR1 MNHEY and CDR2 SMNVEV come from the germline V gene (reference sequence). In its sample, this clonotype was seen a few times. The antigen remains unidentified. This rearrangement joins TRBV27 to TRBJ1-4, with D possibly being TRBD1 (6 bases). Sequencing input: PBMCs. The clonotype originates from a human donor in good health (CMV status not recorded). Some clones in this sample may be carry-over from other donors' samples. The CDR3 loop reads CASSGQGRINEKLFF. The CDR3 region has the DNA TGTGCCAGCAGTGGCCAGGGGCGTATTAATGAAAAACTGTTTTTT.